The 25 T cell receptor beta chains below come from one sample, sequenced in a study of blood T cell repertoires in COVID-19. Measured with immunoSEQ multiplex PCR; TCRdb has only the in-frame clones, and not every one. Of roughly 49,000 clones listed, over 90% were seen once; the top ten hold less than 1.2%. Sequenced material: peripheral blood. These receptors were taken from a man in his sixties with COVID-19, enrolled during active disease.

The chain couples TRBV5-1 to TRBJ1-1; 9 nucleotides align to TRBD1. The CDR3 extends over 16 amino acids. V gave up 7 bases and J gave up 0 bases; unmatched junction bases: 10. CDR1 and CDR2 (germline): SGHRS, YFSETQ. The CDR3 DNA follows: TGCGCCAGCGCTTCGACAGGGGGGAGGATGAACACTGAAGCTTTCTTT. Its translation is CASASTGGRMNTEAFF.

The genes are TRBV30 and TRBJ2-2; tentative D call: TRBD1 (5 bases). CDR1 is GTSNPN and CDR2 is SVGIG in the germline V gene (reference sequence). V lost 1 base, J lost 1 base, and 19 bases lay in between. The length of the CDR3 is 18 residues. This CDR3 is CAWSGKGARFGNTGELFF. As DNA, the CDR3 is TGTGCCTGGAGTGGAAAAGGGGCGCGTTTTGGGAACACCGGGGAGCTGTTTTTT.

This clone was picked up a small number of times. This chain uses TRBV5-4 with TRBJ2-7; TRBD1 matches at 11 bases. CDR3 length: 15 residues. V was pared by 4 bases and J by 2 bases, with 5 bases of the junction left unmatched. CDR1 SGHNT and CDR2 YYREEE come from the germline V gene (reference sequence). The CDR3 loop is CASSPSGQGAYEQYF. In DNA, the CDR3 is TGTGCCAGCAGCCCTTCGGGACAGGGGGCCTACGAGCAGTACTTC.

The chain employs TRBV7-9 and TRBJ2-2, with D possibly TRBD2 on 5 matching bases. This CDR3 is 16 amino acids long. V was cut by 5 bases and J by 2 bases, with 15 bases left in between. Germline loops: CDR1 SEHNR, CDR2 FQNEAQ (reference sequence). CDR3 in amino acids: CASSNSAGHNTGELFF. In nucleotides, the CDR3 is TGTGCCAGCAGCAATAGCGCGGGTCACAACACCGGGGAGCTGTTTTTT.

The genes are TRBV11-3 and TRBJ2-7; TRBD1 matches at 7 bases. The CDR3 extends over 13 amino acids. With 5 bases clipped from V and 3 bases from J, the junction kept 4 bases outside the gene matches. Germline V CDR1 and CDR2: SGHNT, YENEEA. CDR3 sequence: CASSTRQGYEQYF. DNA of the CDR3: TGTGCCAGCAGCACAAGACAGGGCTACGAGCAGTACTTC.

Notes on this clone: The junction differs from germline at one of its ends, possibly a read error. V usage is TRBV7-7 and J usage is TRBJ2-7; D uncertain. The CDR3 consists of 10 residues. Looked up from germline, CDR1 is SSHAT and CDR2 is FNYEAQ (reference sequence). CDR3 sequence (DNA): TGTGCTAGCAGTTCACCTAGTCGGTACTTC. It encodes CASSSPSRYF.

The chain couples TRBV6-5 to TRBJ1-1; TRBD1 matches 8 bases. With V trimmed by 11 bases and J by 1 base, 6 bases remained unmatched. Per germline, CDR1 MNHEY and CDR2 SVGAGI. The length of the CDR3 is 13 residues. In nucleotides, the CDR3 is TGTGCCGGGCGGACAGGGTGGAACACTGAAGCTTTCTTT. As protein: CAGRTGWNTEAFF.

The chain joins TRBV30 to TRBJ1-2; the D gene is possibly TRBD1 (6 bases). Germline CDR1 and CDR2: GTSNPN and SVGIG (reference sequence). V gave up 0 bases and J gave up 8 bases, with 25 bases separating them. The CDR3 is 17 residues long. The DNA of the CDR3 is TGTGCCTGGAGTGTAGAGGCCTACAGGGCGGTTTTCGGAGGCTACACCTTC. It translates to CAWSVEAYRAVFGGYTF.

The chain carries TRBV19 and TRBJ1-4; D possibly corresponds to TRBD1 (5 bases). Germline V gene lookup returns CDR1 LNHDA and CDR2 SQIVND (reference sequence). The CDR3 is 11 residues long. V was clipped by 5 bases and J by 8 bases, with 6 bases between them. CDR3 region: CASSRQEKLFF. For the CDR3, the DNA is TGTGCCAGTAGTCGACAGGAAAAACTGTTTTTT.

The chain carries TRBV5-4 and TRBJ2-3; possible D gene TRBD2, 6 bases. This CDR3 has 12 residues. In germline, CDR1 is SGHNT, CDR2 YYREEE (reference sequence). V was pared by 0 bases and J by 9 bases, with 8 bases between. CDR3 protein: CASSLGLGTQYF. The CDR3 DNA follows: TGTGCCAGCAGCTTGGGACTAGGCACGCAGTATTTT.

This chain uses TRBV7-3 with TRBJ2-2, with a weak D call TRBD2 (5 bases). CDR1 SGHTA and CDR2 FQGTGA come from the germline V gene. The CDR3 has 14 residues. V was trimmed by 3 bases and J by 3 bases, leaving 8 bases between them. This chain's CDR3 is CASSFYGDTGELFF. As DNA, the CDR3 is TGTGCCAGCAGCTTCTACGGGGACACCGGGGAGCTGTTTTTT.

The rearrangement joins TRBV3-1 (or the pseudogene TRBV3-2) to TRBJ2-3, with D hard to call. V dropped 1 base and J dropped 0 bases, with 8 bases sitting between them. Germline values: CDR1 LGHDT, CDR2 YNNKEL (reference sequence). CDR3 size: 15 residues. The CDR3 DNA sequence: TGTGCCAGCAGCCAAGGACAAACTAGCACAGATACGCAGTATTTT. Its protein product is CASSQGQTSTDTQYF.

V is TRBV21-1 and J is TRBJ2-2; TRBD2, the D gene given by the table, was not confirmed from the DNA. TRBV21-1 is a known pseudogene. CDR3 length equals 21 residues. Written as DNA, the CDR3 is TGTGCCAGCAGCAAACCTTCCCCGCCGATTATAGTTGGAGTAGCTACCGGGGAGCTGTTTTTT. Translation: CASSKPSPPIIVGVATGELFF.

DNA for the CDR3: TGTGCCAGCAGCGTAGTGGGCGGGAGCGGTGGTATCGCAGATACGCAGTATTTT. Protein: CASSVVGGSGGIADTQYF. This chain links TRBV9 with TRBJ2-3, with 7 positions matching TRBD2. CDR3 length equals 18 residues. Germline lookup yields CDR1 SGDLS and CDR2 YYNGEE. V lost 0 bases to trimming and J lost 4 bases; unmatched junction nucleotides: 14. Variable domain in full (rest from reference TRBV9 and TRBJ2-3): DSGVTQTPKHLITATGQRVTLRCSPRSGDLSVYWYQQSLDQGLQFLIQYYNGEERAKGNILERFSAQQFPDLHSELNLSSLELGDSALYFCASSVVGGSGGIADTQYFGPGTRLTVL.

The chain uses TRBV18 and TRBJ1-1, with D possibly being TRBD1 (6 bases). The germline V gene has CDR1 KGHSH and CDR2 LQKENI. Trimming shortened V by 6 bases and J by 6 bases, and 14 bases separated the two germline ends. The length of the CDR3 is 13 residues. CDR3 DNA sequence: TGTGCCAGCTCCGACCATGAGGGGGCTGAAGCTTTCTTT. This codes for CASSDHEGAEAFF.

The gene calls are TRBV14 and TRBJ1-4; weak D call: TRBD1 (6 bases). The V gene lost 2 bases and the J gene lost 0 bases, with 13 bases spanning the gap. CDR3 length: 17 residues. The germline V gene has CDR1 SGHDN and CDR2 FVKESK. For the CDR3, the DNA is TGTGCCAGCAGCCAAACTAAAACAGGGACAACTAATGAAAAACTGTTTTTT. The encoded protein is CASSQTKTGTTNEKLFF. Looking up the rest from reference TRBV14 and TRBJ1-4 gives the full variable domain: EAGVTQFPSHSVIEKGQTVTLRCDPISGHDNLYWYRRVMGKEIKFLLHFVKESKQDESGMPNNRFLAERTGGTYSTLKVQPAELEDSGVYFCASSQTKTGTTNEKLFFGSGTQLSVL.

The V gene is TRBV6-6, the J gene TRBJ2-2; D ambiguous. The germline V and J ends were trimmed by 1 base and 2 bases, with 8 bases remaining between them. This CDR3 has 15 residues. From germline, CDR1 is MNHNY and CDR2 SVGAGI (reference sequence). The CDR3 reads CASSYFVANTGELFF. The CDR3 region has the DNA TGTGCCAGCAGTTACTTTGTAGCTAACACCGGGGAGCTGTTTTTT.

Only a few counts were recorded for this clone. This chain uses TRBV2 with TRBJ2-7, with a weak D call TRBD1 (5 bases). The CDR3 is 12 amino acids. Between the trimmed V and J ends, which lost 6 bases and 3 bases, there was a span of 9 bases. Germline assignment: CDR1 SNHLY and CDR2 FYNNEI. The CDR3: CASRRRGYEQYF. Here the CDR3 DNA reads TGTGCCAGCAGGCGAAGGGGCTACGAGCAGTACTTC.

The sample holds one count of this clone. The V and J genes are TRBV4-2 and TRBJ2-1; D is undetermined. Germline values: CDR1 LGHNA, CDR2 YNFKEQ. V was pared by 8 bases and J by 7 bases, with 9 bases between. The CDR3 consists of 11 residues. CDR3 protein: CASGVLNEQFF. CDR3 nucleotide sequence: TGTGCCAGCGGAGTTTTAAATGAGCAGTTCTTC.

This chain joins TRBV9 and TRBJ2-2, with D perhaps matching TRBD1 (5 bases). Between the trimmed V and J ends, which lost 3 bases and 2 bases, there was a span of 8 bases. This CDR3 comprises 14 residues. CDR1 is SGDLS and CDR2 is YYNGEE in the germline V gene. CDR3: CASSADSNTGELFF. CDR3 coding DNA: TGTGCCAGCAGCGCCGACAGTAACACCGGGGAGCTGTTTTTT. The whole variable domain, remainder taken from reference TRBV9 and TRBJ2-2, is DSGVTQTPKHLITATGQRVTLRCSPRSGDLSVYWYQQSLDQGLQFLIQYYNGEERAKGNILERFSAQQFPDLHSELNLSSLELGDSALYFCASSADSNTGELFFGEGSRLTVL.

The gene calls are TRBV12-3 or TRBV12-4 and TRBJ2-7; the match to TRBD1 covers 7 bases. The CDR3 contains 13 residues. V was pared by 7 bases and J by 4 bases, with 7 bases of the junction left unmatched. CDR3 amino acids: CASNRGRTYEQYF. The CDR3 DNA reads as TGTGCCAGCAACAGGGGAAGAACATACGAGCAGTACTTC.

The chain is built from TRBV3-1 (or the pseudogene TRBV3-2) and TRBJ1-5, with 7 bases aligning to TRBD1. The ends lost 1 base at V and 0 bases at J; junction bases unmatched: 3. Germline V gene sequence: CDR1 LGHDT, CDR2 YNNKEL (reference sequence). The CDR3 runs to 16 residues. CDR3 nucleotide sequence: TGTGCCAGCAGCCAAGCAGGGGGAGATAGCAATCAGCCCCAGCATTTT. Encoded protein: CASSQAGGDSNQPQHF.

The chain links TRBV5-8 to TRBJ1-2; D possibly corresponds to TRBD1 (5 bases). V lost 6 bases and J 4 bases, leaving 25 bases between the germline ends. This CDR3 has 17 residues. Germline V gene lookup returns CDR1 SGHTS and CDR2 YDEGEE. For the CDR3, the DNA is TGTGCCAGCACTACAAAGGGAGGGACCCTCACACTCTATGGCTACACCTTC. Protein: CASTTKGGTLTLYGYTF.

V and J are TRBV21-1 and TRBJ1-5. TRBV21-1 is classified as a pseudogene. This CDR3 comprises 14 residues. The CDR3 region is CASSKAVRNQPQHF. The CDR3 DNA is TGTGCCAGCAGCAAAGCGGTCCGGAATCAGCCCCAGCATTTT.

The V gene is TRBV3-1 (or the pseudogene TRBV3-2), the J gene TRBJ1-2; D not certain. This CDR3 is 11 amino acids long. The germline V and J ends were trimmed by 4 bases and 8 bases, with 8 bases remaining between them. Germline V gene sequence: CDR1 LGHDT, CDR2 YNNKEL (reference sequence). The chain's CDR3 is CASSPGRGYTF. The CDR3 DNA reads as TGTGCCAGCAGCCCGGGTCGCGGCTACACCTTC.